One T cell receptor (beta chain) is described in this entry. Its antigen is currently not known. Within one base of it there is no much larger clone, and no base qualities were kept. Other DNA sequences in the same sample also yield this CDR3. Using the deep immunoSEQ assay, multiplex PCR amplified TCR CDR3 regions from genomic DNA. Genomic DNA extracted from each cell subset was distributed evenly over all wells of several immunoSEQ 96-well plates, and each plate served as one replicate. For sorted subsets, roughly 200 ng of genomic DNA, equivalent to 25,000 to 35,000 T cell genomes, went into each replicate PCR. Purified libraries were quantified with a Qubit 3.0 fluorometer, sized on a Bioanalyzer 2100, and re-quantified with the KAPA Library Quantification kit. Every immunoSEQ 96-well plate was sequenced on a separate single-read 150-cycle Illumina NextSeq 550 flow cell. In the original analysis: Because the immunoSEQ output included only junctional sequences and no quality scores, the filtering could not be the same as the filtering used for full-length reads. To assign V/J genes and CDR3, sequences were annotated using PyIR, a Python wrapper for IgBLAST v1.9, with IMGT germline references. Any read was removed if the V/J assignment was weak (E-value above 1e-6), the CDR3 was missing, or the read contained stop codons, out-of-frame junctions, or ambiguous translated residues. V3J clonotypes were defined by identical inferred V gene, J gene, and CDR3 amino acid sequence. To compute the percentage overlap between repertoires, the number of shared unique clonotypes was divided by the size of the smaller repertoire. Three approaches were used to assess repertoire richness: RTK rarefaction, the Chao1 estimator, and Recon v2.1 estimates of unobserved clonotypes. Generation probabilities for all TCRbeta clonotypes obtained by the gDNA method from a handful of donors were computed using OLGA. What TCRdb holds here is the immuneACCESS table cut down to in-frame rearrangements. Part of the clones is not present; checked against another copy, under half of the missing clones reflect an unresolved V gene, and the others are unexplained. The V and J calls and clone size are taken from that table; D and trimming were inferred from the DNA. Within this sample are some 2,000,000 clones, with about 95% of them counted one time only. The ten largest clonotypes hold 0.1% to 0.15% of the sample.

The record originates from a study of shared clonotypes between healthy human individuals (dated by TCRdb to the early 2020s). Study-wide context: The cohort included three men and a couple of women between 18 and 49 years of age. For each donor, three plates each were used for CD4 naive and CD4 memory, two plates were used for CD8 naive, and one plate was used for CD8 memory. The study deeply sequenced blood TCR repertoires of five healthy adults to estimate repertoire size and the extent of clonotype sharing between individuals. Libraries were prepared and TCR repertoires were sequenced by different laboratories using diverse techniques, in order to increase sequencing depth and limit assay-specific biases. Each donor's leukapheresis produced roughly between about 0.85 and 10 billion PBMCs. General findings and caveats noted by the study authors: Incomplete sequencing was indicated by rarefaction of sorted-subset datasets, despite the large sequencing depth. Based on pairwise subsampling, the degree of clonotype sharing among donors was expected to be affected by sequencing depth. Sampling was restricted to blood, and TCR repertoires in tissues likely differ from the TCR repertoires found in blood. Sharing across a few donors was observed for around 4.8% of naive CD4, about 4% of naive CD8, about 2.3% of memory CD4, and about 0.38% of memory CD8 clonotypes. Naive subsets generally had larger estimated clonotype richness than memory subsets. Because the study included only a small number of donors, the genetic and exposure-history diversity represented was limited. Compared with non-shared clonotypes, the clonotypes found in all four sorted-subset donors had higher generation probabilities.

Donors were healthy HIV-negative adults with no recently reported acute infections or vaccinations. Every donor was a Caucasian adult living in Nashville, Tennessee, USA. CD4+ T cells were enriched by magnetic negative selection, after which naive cells were positively selected on CD45RA and the negative fraction was taken as the memory subset. Blood was collected by leukapheresis, and PBMCs were isolated by Ficoll-Histopaque density gradient centrifugation and then cryopreserved in liquid nitrogen vapor phase. Analytical flow cytometry was used to check the purity and quantity of every magnetically sorted T cell population. Genomic DNA was isolated from each sorted fraction and quantified by UV absorbance on a Nanodrop 2000c. The sequence came from a man between 18 and 29 years old in good health. The specimen was naive CD4+ T cells sorted from blood. The cell subset or site label, read with the paper, signifies: CD45RA+ positively selected.

The CDR3 region reads CASSEEGNTIYF. In nucleotides, the sequence is TGTGCCAGCAGTGAAGAAGGAAACACCATATATTTT. Recombination connected TRBV6-1 to TRBJ1-3, with no confidently assigned D gene. The germline V gene supplies CDR1 MNHNS and CDR2 SASEGT. Relative to germline, V is 1 base shorter and J is 4 bases shorter, with 2 bases between their ends. The CDR3 runs 12 residues from the cysteine to the phenylalanine. Only the CDR3 DNA stays, 36 bases, in frame from base 1.